This paragraph covers one T cell receptor (beta chain) sequence. This entry belongs to a study of blood T cell repertoires in COVID-19. Some clones are missing from TCRdb's copy, which holds only in-frame ones; the method was immunoSEQ multiplex PCR. The sample shows approximately 670,000 clones, 85% to 90% of them seen only once. The sequence came from a woman younger than 35 with acute or convalescent COVID-19. The sequencing sample was made of peripheral blood.

CDR3 DNA: TGTGCCGTTAGAGGGACAGGGGACTATGGCTACACCTTC. Residues: CAVRGTGDYGYTF. The chain links TRBV28 to TRBJ1-2; 10 nucleotides agree with TRBD1. V shed 11 bases, J shed 3 bases, and the junction held 6 bases outside the gene matches. CDR3 length: 13 amino acids. CDR1 and CDR2 (germline): MDHEN, SYDVKM.